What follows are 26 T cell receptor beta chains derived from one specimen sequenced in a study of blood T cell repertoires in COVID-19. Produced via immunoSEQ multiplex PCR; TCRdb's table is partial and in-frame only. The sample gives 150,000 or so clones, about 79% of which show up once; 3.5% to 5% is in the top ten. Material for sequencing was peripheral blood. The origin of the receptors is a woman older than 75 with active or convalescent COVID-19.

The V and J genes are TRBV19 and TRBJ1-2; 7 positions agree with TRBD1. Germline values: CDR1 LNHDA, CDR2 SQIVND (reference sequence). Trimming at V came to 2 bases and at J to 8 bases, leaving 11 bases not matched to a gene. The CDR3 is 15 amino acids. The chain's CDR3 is CASSIFTGQGDGYTF. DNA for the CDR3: TGTGCCAGTAGTATATTCACCGGGCAGGGGGACGGCTACACCTTC.

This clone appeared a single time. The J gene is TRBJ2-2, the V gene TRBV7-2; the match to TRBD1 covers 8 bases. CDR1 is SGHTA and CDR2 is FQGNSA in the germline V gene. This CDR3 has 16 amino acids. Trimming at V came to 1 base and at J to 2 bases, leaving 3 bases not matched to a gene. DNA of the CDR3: TGTGCCAGCAGCTTAGGGACAGGGATAAACACCGGGGAGCTGTTTTTT. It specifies CASSLGTGINTGELFF.

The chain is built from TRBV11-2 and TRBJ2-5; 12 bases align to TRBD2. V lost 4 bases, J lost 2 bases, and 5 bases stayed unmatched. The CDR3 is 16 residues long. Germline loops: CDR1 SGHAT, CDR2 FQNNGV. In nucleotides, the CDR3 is TGTGCCAGCAGCTCCGGGACTAGCGGGCCTCAAGAGACCCAGTACTTC. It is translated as CASSSGTSGPQETQYF.

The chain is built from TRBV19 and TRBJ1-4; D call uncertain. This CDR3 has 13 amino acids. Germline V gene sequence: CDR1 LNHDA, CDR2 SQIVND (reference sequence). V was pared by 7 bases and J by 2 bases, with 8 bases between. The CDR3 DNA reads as TGTGCCAGTACACGAGGGACTAATGAAAAACTGTTTTTT. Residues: CASTRGTNEKLFF.

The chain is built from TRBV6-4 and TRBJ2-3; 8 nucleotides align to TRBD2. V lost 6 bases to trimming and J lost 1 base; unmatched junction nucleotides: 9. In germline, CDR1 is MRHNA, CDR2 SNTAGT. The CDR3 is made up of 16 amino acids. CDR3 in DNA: TGTGCCAGCAGCCCCAGCAGCGGGGGAGGCACAGATACGCAGTATTTT. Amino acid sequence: CASSPSSGGGTDTQYF.

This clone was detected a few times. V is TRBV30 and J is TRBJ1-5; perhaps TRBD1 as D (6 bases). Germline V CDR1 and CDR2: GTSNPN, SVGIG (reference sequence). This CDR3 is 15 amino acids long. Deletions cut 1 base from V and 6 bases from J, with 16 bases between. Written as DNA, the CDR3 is TGTGCCTGGAGTGGGGGCCAGGGGCATCGTCAGCCCCAGCATTTT. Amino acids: CAWSGGQGHRQPQHF.

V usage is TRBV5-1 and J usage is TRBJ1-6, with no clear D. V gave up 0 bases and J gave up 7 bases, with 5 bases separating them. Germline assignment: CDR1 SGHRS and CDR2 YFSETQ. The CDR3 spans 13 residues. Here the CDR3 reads CASSLGTNSPLHF. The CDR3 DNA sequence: TGCGCCAGCAGCTTGGGAACAAATTCACCCCTCCACTTT.

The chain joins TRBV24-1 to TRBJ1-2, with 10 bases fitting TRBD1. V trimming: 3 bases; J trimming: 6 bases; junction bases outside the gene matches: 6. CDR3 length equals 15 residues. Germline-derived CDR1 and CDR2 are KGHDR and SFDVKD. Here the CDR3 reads CATSDRRTGGHGYTF. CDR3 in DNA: TGTGCCACCAGTGATCGGAGGACAGGGGGTCATGGCTACACCTTC.

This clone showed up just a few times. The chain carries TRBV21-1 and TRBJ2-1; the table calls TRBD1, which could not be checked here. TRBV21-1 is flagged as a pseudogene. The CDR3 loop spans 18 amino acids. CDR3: CASSNGSGGQGWKYEQFF. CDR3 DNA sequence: TGTGCCAGCAGCAACGGGTCAGGGGGACAGGGTTGGAAGTATGAGCAGTTCTTC.

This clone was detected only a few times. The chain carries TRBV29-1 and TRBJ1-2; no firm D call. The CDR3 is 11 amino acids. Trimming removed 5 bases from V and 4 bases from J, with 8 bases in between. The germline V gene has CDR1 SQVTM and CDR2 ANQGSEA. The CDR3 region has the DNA TGCAGCGTTAATTCCGTCTATGGCTACACCTTC. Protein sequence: CSVNSVYGYTF.

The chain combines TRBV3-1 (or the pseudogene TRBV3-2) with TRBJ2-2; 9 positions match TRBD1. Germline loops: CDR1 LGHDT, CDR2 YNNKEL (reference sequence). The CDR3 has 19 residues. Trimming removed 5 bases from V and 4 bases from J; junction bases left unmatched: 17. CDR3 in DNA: TGTGCCAGCAGCACAACCTCGCCTACAGGGGGCGCGAGCACCGGGGAGCTGTTTTTT. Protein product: CASSTTSPTGGASTGELFF.

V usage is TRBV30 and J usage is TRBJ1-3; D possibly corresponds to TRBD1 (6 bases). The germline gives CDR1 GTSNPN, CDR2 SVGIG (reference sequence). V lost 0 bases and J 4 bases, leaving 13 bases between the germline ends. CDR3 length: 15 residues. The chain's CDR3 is CAWSVLGGLGNTIYF. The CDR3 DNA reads TGTGCCTGGAGTGTTTTGGGGGGGCTGGGAAACACCATATATTTT.

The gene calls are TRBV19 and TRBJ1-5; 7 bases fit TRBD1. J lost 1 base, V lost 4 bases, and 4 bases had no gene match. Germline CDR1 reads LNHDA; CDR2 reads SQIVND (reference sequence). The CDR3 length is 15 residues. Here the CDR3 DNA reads TGTGCCAGTAGTAGATCAGGGGGGAGCAATCAGCCCCAGCATTTT. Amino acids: CASSRSGGSNQPQHF.

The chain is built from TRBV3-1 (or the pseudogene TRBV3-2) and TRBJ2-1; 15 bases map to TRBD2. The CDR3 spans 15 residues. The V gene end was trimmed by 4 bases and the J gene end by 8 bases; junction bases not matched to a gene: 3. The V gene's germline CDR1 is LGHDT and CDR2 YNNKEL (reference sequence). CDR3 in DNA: TGTGCCAGCAGCCGCGGGACTAGCGGGGGGCATGAGCAGTTCTTC. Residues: CASSRGTSGGHEQFF.

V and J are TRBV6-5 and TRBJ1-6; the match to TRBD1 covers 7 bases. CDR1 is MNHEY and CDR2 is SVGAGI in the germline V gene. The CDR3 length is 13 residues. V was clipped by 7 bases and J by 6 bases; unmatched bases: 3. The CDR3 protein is CASNRDSNSPLHF. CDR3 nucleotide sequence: TGTGCCAGCAACAGGGACAGTAATTCACCCCTCCACTTT.

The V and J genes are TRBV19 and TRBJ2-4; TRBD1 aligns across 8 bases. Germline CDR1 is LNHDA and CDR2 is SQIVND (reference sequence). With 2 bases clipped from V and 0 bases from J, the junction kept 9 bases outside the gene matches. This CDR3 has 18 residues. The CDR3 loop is CASSIIPQGALAKNIQYF. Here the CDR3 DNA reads TGTGCCAGTAGTATAATTCCCCAGGGGGCCTTAGCCAAAAACATTCAGTACTTC. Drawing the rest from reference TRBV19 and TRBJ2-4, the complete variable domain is DGGITQSPKYLFRKEGQNVTLSCEQNLNHDAMYWYRQDPGQGLRLIYYSQIVNDFQKGDIAEGYSVSREKKESFPLTVTSAQKNPTAFYLCASSIIPQGALAKNIQYFGAGTRLSVL.

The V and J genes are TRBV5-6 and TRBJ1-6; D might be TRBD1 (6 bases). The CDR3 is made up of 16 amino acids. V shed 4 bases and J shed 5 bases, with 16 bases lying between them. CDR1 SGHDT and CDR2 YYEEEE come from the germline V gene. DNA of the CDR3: TGTGCCAGCAGCCTTTTCGGGACAACCAATAATTCACCCCTCCACTTT. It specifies CASSLFGTTNNSPLHF. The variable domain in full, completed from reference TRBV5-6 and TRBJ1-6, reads DAGVTQSPTHLIKTRGQQVTLRCSPKSGHDTVSWYQQALGQGPQFIFQYYEEEERQRGNFPDRFSGHQFPNYSSELNVNALLLGDSALYLCASSLFGTTNNSPLHFGNGTRLTVT.

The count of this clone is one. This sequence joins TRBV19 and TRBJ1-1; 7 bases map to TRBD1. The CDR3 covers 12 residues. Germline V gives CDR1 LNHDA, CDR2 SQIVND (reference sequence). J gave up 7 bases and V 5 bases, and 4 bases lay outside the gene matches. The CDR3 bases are TGTGCCAGTAGTCCTCAGGGGGTTGAAGCTTTCTTT. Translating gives CASSPQGVEAFF.

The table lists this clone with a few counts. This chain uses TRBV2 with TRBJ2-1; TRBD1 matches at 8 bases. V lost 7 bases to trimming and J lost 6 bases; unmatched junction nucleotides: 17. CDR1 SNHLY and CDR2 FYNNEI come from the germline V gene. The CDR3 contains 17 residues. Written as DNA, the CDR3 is TGTGCCAGCAAAAGGGACAGGCCTAGGGGTTGGTTCAATGAGCAGTTCTTC. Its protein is CASKRDRPRGWFNEQFF.

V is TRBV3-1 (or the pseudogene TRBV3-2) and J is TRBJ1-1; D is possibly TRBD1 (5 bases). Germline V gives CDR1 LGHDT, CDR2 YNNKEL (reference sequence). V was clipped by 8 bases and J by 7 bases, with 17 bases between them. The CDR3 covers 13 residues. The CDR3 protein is CASQNQGVGEAFF. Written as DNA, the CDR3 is TGTGCCAGCCAAAACCAGGGTGTCGGTGAAGCTTTCTTT.

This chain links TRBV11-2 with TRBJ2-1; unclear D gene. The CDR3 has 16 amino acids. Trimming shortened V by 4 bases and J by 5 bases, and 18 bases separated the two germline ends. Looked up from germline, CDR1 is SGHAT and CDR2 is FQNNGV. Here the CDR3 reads CASSSRLLGWNNEQFF. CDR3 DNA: TGTGCCAGCAGCTCTCGCCTCTTGGGCTGGAACAATGAGCAGTTCTTC. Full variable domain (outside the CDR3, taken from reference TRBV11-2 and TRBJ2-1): EAGVAQSPRYKIIEKRQSVAFWCNPISGHATLYWYQQILGQGPKLLIQFQNNGVVDDSQLPKDRFSAERLKGVDSTLKIQPAKLEDSAVYLCASSSRLLGWNNEQFFGPGTRLTVL.

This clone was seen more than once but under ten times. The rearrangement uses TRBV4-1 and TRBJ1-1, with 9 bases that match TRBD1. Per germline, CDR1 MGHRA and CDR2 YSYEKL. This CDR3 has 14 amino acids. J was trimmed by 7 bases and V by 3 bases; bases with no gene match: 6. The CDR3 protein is CASSQRTGAIEAFF. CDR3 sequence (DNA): TGCGCCAGCAGCCAGAGGACAGGGGCAATTGAAGCTTTCTTT.

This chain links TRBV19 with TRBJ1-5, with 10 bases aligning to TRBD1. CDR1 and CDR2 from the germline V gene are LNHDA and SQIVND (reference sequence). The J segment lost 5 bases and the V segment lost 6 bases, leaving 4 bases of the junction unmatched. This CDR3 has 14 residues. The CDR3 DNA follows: TGTGCCAGTAGATACGGGACAGGGGATCAGCCCCAGCATTTT. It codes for CASRYGTGDQPQHF.

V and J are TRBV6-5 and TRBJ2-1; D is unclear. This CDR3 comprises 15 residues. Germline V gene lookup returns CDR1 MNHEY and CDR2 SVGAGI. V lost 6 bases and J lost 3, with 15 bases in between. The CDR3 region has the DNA TGTGCCAGCAGCCCCTTGAGGAGAGGCTACAATGAGCAGTTCTTC. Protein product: CASSPLRRGYNEQFF.

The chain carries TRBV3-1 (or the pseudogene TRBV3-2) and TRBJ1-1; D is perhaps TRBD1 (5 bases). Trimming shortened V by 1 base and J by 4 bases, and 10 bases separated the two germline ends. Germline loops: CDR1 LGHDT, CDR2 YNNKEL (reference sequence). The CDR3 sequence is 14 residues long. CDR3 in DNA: TGTGCCAGCAGCCAAGCAGGGTCGGGCACTGAAGCTTTCTTT. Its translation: CASSQAGSGTEAFF.

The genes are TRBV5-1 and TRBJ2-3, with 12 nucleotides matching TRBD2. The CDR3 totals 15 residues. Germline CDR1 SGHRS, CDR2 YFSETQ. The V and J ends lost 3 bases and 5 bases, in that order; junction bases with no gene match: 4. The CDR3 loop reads CASSSLAGGQDTQYF. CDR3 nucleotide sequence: TGCGCCAGCAGCTCCCTAGCGGGGGGGCAAGATACGCAGTATTTT.